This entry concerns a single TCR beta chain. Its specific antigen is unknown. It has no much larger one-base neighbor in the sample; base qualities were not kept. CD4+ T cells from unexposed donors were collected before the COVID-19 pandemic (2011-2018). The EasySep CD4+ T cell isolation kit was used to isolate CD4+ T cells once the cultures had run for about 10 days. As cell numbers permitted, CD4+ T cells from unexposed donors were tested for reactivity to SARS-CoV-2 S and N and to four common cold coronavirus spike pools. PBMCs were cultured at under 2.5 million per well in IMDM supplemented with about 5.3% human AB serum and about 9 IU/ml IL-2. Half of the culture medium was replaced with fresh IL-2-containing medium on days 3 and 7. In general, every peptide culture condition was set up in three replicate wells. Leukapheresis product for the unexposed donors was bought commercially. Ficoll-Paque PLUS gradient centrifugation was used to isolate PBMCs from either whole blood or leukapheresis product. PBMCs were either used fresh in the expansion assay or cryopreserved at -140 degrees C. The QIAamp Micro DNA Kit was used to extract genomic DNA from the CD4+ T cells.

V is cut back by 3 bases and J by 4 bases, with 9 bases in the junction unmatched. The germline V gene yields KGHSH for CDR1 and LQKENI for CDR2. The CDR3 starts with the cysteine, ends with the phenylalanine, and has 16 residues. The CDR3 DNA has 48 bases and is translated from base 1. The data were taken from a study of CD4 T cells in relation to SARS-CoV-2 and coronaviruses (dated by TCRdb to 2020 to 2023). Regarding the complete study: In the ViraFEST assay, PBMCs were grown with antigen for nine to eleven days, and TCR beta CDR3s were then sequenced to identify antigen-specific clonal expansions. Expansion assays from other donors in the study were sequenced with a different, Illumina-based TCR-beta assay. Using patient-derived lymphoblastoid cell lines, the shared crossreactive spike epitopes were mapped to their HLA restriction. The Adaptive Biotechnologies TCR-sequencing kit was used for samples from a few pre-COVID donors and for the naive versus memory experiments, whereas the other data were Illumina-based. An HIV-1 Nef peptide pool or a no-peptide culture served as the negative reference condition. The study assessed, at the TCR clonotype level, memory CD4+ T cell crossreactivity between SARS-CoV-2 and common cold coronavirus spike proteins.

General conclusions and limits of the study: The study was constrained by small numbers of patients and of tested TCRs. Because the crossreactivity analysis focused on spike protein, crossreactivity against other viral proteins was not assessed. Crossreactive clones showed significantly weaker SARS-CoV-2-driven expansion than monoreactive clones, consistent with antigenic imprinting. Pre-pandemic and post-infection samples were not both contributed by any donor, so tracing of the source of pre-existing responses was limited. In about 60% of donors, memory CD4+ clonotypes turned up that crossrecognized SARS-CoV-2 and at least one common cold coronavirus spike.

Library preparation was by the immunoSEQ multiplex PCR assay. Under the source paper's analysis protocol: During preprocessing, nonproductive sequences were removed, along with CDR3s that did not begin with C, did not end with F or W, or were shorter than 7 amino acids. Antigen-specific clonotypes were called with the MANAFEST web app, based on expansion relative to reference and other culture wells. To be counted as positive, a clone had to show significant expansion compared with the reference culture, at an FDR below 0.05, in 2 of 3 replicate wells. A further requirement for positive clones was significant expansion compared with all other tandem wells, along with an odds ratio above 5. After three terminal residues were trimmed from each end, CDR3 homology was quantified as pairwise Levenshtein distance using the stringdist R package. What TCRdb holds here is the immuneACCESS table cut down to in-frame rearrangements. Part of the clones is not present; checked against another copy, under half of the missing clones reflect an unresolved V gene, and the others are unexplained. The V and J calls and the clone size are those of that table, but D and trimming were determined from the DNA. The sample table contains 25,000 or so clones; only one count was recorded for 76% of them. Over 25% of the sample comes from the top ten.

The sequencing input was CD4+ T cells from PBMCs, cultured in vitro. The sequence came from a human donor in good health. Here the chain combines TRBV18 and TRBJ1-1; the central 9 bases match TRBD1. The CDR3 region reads CASSPRTGVGGTEAFF. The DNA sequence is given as TGTGCCAGCTCACCTCGGACAGGGGTCGGGGGCACTGAAGCTTTCTTT.